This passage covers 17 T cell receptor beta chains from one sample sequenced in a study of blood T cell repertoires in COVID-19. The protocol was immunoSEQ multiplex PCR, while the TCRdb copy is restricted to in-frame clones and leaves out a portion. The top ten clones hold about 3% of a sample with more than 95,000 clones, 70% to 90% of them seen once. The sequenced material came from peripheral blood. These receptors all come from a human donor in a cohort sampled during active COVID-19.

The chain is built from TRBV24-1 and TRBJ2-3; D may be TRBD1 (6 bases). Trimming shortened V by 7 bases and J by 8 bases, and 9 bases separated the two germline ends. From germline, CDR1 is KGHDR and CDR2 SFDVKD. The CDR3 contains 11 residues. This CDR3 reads CATSQGFTQYF. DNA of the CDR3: TGTGCCACCAGCCAGGGGTTTACGCAGTATTTT.

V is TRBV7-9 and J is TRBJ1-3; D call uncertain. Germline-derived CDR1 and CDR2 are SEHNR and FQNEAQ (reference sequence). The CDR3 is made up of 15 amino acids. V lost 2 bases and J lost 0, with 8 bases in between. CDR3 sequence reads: CASSLTADSGNTIYF. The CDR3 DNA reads TGTGCCAGCAGCTTAACCGCAGACTCTGGAAACACCATATATTTT.

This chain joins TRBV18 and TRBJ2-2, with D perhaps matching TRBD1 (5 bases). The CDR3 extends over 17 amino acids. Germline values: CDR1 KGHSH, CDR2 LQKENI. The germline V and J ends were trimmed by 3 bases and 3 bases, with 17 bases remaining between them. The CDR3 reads CASSPLWGAVDTGELFF. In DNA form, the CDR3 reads TGTGCCAGCTCACCGCTCTGGGGCGCGGTTGACACCGGGGAGCTGTTTTTT.

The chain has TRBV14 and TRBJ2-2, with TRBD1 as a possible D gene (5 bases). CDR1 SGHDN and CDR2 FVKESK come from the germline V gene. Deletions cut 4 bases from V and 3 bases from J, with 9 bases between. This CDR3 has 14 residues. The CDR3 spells CASSLDRYTGELFF. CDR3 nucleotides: TGTGCCAGCAGCCTTGACAGATACACCGGGGAGCTGTTTTTT.

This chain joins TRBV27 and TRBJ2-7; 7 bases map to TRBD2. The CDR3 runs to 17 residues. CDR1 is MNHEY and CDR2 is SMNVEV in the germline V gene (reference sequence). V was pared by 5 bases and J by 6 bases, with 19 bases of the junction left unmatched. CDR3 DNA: TGTGCCAGCAGTCCCCTATTGATCAGCGGGAACAAGTTCGAGCAGTACTTC. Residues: CASSPLLISGNKFEQYF.

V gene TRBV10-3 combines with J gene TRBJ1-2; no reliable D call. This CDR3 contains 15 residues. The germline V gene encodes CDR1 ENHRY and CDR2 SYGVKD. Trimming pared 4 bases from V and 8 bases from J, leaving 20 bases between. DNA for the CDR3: TGTGCCATCAGTGGGAACTCGGAGGGAGCGGGGGGCTACACCTTC. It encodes CAISGNSEGAGGYTF.

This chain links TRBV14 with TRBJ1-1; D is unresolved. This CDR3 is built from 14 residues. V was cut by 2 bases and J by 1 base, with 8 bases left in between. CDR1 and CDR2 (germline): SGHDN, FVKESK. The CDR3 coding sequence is TGTGCCAGCAGCCAAAACGGGTGGAACACTGAAGCTTTCTTT. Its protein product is CASSQNGWNTEAFF.

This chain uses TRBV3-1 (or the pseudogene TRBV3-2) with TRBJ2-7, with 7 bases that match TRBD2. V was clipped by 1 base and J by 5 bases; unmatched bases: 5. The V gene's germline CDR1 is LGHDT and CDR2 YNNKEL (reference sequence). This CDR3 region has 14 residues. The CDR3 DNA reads TGTGCCAGCAGCCAAGGCGGGAGAGGCCACGAGCAGTACTTC. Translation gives CASSQGGRGHEQYF.

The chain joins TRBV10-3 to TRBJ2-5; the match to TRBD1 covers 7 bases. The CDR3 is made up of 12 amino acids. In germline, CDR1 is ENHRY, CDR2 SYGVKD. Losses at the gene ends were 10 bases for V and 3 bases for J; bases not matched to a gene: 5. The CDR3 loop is CATRQGEETQYF. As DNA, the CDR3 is TGTGCCACCCGACAGGGTGAAGAGACCCAGTACTTC.

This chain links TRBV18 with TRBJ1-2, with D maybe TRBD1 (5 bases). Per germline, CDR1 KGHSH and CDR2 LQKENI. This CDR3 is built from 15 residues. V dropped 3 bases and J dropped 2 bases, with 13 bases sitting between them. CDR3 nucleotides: TGTGCCAGCTCACCGACAGTACAGGCAAACTATGGCTACACCTTC. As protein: CASSPTVQANYGYTF.

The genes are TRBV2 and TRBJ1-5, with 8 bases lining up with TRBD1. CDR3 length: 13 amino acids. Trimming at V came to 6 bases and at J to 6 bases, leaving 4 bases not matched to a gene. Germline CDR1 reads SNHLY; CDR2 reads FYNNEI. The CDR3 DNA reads TGTGCCAGCAGGGACAGGGAGGGTCAGCCCCAGCATTTT. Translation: CASRDREGQPQHF.

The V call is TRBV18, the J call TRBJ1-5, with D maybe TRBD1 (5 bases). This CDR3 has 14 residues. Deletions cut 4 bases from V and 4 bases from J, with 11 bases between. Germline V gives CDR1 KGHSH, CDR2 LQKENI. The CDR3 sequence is CASSLDSRNQPQHF. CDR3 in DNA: TGTGCCAGCTCACTCGACAGCCGTAATCAGCCCCAGCATTTT.

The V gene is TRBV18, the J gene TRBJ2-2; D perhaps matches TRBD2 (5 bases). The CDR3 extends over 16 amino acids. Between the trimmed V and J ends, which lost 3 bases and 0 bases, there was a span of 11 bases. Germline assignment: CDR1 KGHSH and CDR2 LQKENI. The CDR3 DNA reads TGTGCCAGCTCACCGGGCTTCGGGGCGAACACCGGGGAGCTGTTTTTT. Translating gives CASSPGFGANTGELFF.

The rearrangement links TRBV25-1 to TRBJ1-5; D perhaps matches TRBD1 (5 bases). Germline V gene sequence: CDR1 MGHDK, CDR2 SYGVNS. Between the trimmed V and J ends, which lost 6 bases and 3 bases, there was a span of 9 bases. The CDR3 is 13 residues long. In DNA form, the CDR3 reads TGTGCCAGCAGCCCAGGGTCCAATCAGCCCCAGCATTTT. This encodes CASSPGSNQPQHF.

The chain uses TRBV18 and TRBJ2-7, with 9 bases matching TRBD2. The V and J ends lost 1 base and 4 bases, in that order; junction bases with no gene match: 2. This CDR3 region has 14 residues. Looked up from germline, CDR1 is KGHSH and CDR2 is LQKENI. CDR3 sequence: CASSPRLAVYEQYF. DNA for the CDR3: TGTGCCAGCTCACCACGACTAGCGGTGTACGAGCAGTACTTC.

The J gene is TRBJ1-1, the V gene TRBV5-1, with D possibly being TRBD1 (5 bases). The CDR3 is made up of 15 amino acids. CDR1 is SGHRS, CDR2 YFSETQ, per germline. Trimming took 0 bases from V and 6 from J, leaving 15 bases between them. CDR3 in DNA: TGCGCCAGCAGCTTGGACGGACATTGGCCTTCTGAAGCTTTCTTT. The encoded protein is CASSLDGHWPSEAFF.

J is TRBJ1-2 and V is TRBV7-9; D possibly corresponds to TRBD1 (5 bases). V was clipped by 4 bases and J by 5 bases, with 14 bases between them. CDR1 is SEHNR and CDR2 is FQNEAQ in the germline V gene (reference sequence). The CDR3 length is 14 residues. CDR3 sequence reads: CASSSGTGGYGYTF. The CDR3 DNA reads TGTGCCAGCAGCTCGGGTACAGGTGGATATGGCTACACCTTC.